This TCR beta chain was recorded in a study of vaccination and CD4 T cells after COVID-19. Study details: Three convalescent patients were sampled post-vaccination (at day 14 and at days 161 to 241).

The CDR3 covers 11 residues. Trimming left V 0 bases short and J 10 bases short, with 5 bases between. Germline assignment: CDR1 SGHRS and CDR2 YFSETQ. This sample's time point: late sampling 161 to 241 days after vaccination in a few convalescent patients. Documented treatment: roughly 10-day PBMC culture with coronavirus spike peptide pools or control peptides (ViraFEST assay). Peptide-pool expansion of antigen-specific T cells preceded TCR sequencing in ViraFEST. Study conclusions and caveats: Looking at convalescent patients, 304 of their 307 vaccine-specific clones were spike mono-reactive.

CD4+ T cells that had been cultured provided DNA sequenced with the Oncomine TCR Beta short-read assay. In TCRdb, the PCR reads were re-called with MiXCR into one record per CDR3 protein. The sample shows tens of thousands of distinct CDR3 sequences, around 28% of them seen only once. Concerning this clonotype: Its antigen is unidentified.

This rearrangement joins TRBV5-1 to TRBJ2-1, with D possibly being TRBD1 (5 bases). The sequence was collected from a human donor who had recovered from COVID-19. Source: CD4+ T cells from blood, cultured in vitro, taken about 7 months after SARS-CoV-2 vaccination. CDR3 in DNA: TGCGCCAGCAGCTTGGGACAGGAGCAGTTCTTC. Amino acid sequence: CASSLGQEQFF.